The rows below give T cell receptor beta chains drawn from one sample of a study of T cell repertoires in cytomegalovirus infection. These receptors' targets are unknown. TCRdb redid the calling of the reads with MiXCR, one entry per CDR3 protein. The repertoire consists of about 570,000 distinct CDR3 sequences, with around two fifths occurring once and the leading ten covering 48%. The sample consisted of cultured PBMCs, taken from culture after CMV antigen stimulation. These receptor sequences come from a human donor in good health (CMV status not recorded). Some clones in this sample may be carry-over from other donors' samples. Both conserved end residues are part of each CDR3. The D gene is left open where the match is weak. Clone size is stated in some rows and not others, as once, few, many or a class when expanded.

d_call	clone_size	j_call	cdr3_length	v_call	cdr3_aa	cdr3_nt
TRBD2	-	TRBJ2-3	15	TRBV7-9	CASSGGEGYEDTQYF	TGTGCCAGCAGCGGAGGGGAGGGATATGAGGATACGCAGTATTTT
-	-	TRBJ1-5	12	TRBV19	CASVYGNQPQHF	TGTGCCAGCGTTTATGGCAATCAGCCCCAGCATTTT
-	-	TRBJ1-4	14	TRBV20-1	CSARSPGGGEKLFF	TGCAGTGCTAGGTCACCTGGGGGGGGGGAAAAACTGTTTTTT
-	few	TRBJ2-1	13	TRBV7-9	CASSLARADEQFF	TGTGCCAGCAGCTTAGCGAGGGCGGATGAGCAGTTCTTC
TRBD1	few	TRBJ2-7	13	TRBV20-1	CSARGQNPNKNNF	TGCAGTGCTAGGGGACAGAACCCGAACAAAAACAACTTC
-	-	TRBJ1-2	13	TRBV5-1	CASSFAGTYGYTF	TGCGCCAGCAGCTTCGCCGGGACCTATGGCTACACCTTC
-	few	TRBJ1-2	16	TRBV7-2	CASSLGYGSPNYGYTF	TGTGCCAGCAGCTTAGGTTATGGCAGCCCGAACTATGGCTACACCTTC
-	-	TRBJ2-1	16	TRBV7-9	CASSFRAQSSYNEQFF	TGTGCCAGCAGCTTTAGGGCCCAAAGCTCCTACAATGAGCAGTTCTTC
-	-	TRBJ2-2	13	TRBV7-2	CASSSGVAGELFF	TGTGCCAGCAGCAGCGGAGTGGCCGGGGAGCTGTTTTTT
-	few	TRBJ1-1	13	TRBV12-3/TRBV12-4	CASSPFIETEAFF	TGTGCCAGCAGTCCATTCATCGAGACTGAAGCTTTCTTT
-	-	TRBJ2-1	13	TRBV2	CASRDNSYNEQFF	TGTGCCAGCAGGGACAACTCCTACAATGAGCAGTTCTTC
-	few	TRBJ2-5	14	TRBV7-2	CASSPGTLKETQYF	TGTGCCAGCAGTCCCGGGACTCTCAAAGAGACCCAGTACTTC
-	-	TRBJ1-6	16	TRBV4-3	CASSQSRSSYNSPLHF	TGCGCCAGCAGCCAATCAAGGAGCTCCTATAATTCACCCCTCCACTTT
TRBD1	few	TRBJ1-5	16	TRBV28	CASSLIGTGVNQPQHF	TGTGCCAGCAGTTTAATTGGGACAGGGGTTAATCAGCCCCAGCATTTT
TRBD2	-	TRBJ2-2	14	TRBV2	CASTREASTGELFF	TGTGCTAGCACGCGGGAGGCGAGCACCGGGGAGCTGTTTTTT
TRBD2	-	TRBJ2-2	15	TRBV29-1	CSVESGGQNTGELFF	TGCAGCGTTGAAAGCGGGGGGCAAAACACCGGGGAGCTGTTTTTT